This T cell receptor (beta chain) was obtained from a study of blood T cells in healthy people across ages. Study overall: Capture via template switching afforded approximately one barcoded beta molecule per two T cells.

Study outcomes and limitations: In long-lived donors, naive CD4+ cell counts and diversity exceeded those of aged donors.

Next came a second PCR, run for roughly 6 to 11 cycles, which used a sample-barcoded 5' primer along with a J-beta primer mix. Every cDNA molecule bore a tag from a template-switch adaptor containing 12 random nucleotides. A single record per CDR3 protein comes from TCRdb applying MiXCR to the 5' RACE reads. The sample yields hundreds of thousands of distinct CDR3 sequences, approximately 21% seen once. This CDR3 region has 14 residues. The germline V and J ends were trimmed by 4 bases and 7 bases, with 14 bases remaining between them. As regards this clonotype: The antigen is not known.

J is TRBJ2-4 and V is TRBV12-3 or TRBV12-4; perhaps TRBD2 as D (5 bases). The receptor's source is a man between 65 and 85 years old in good health. Sequenced input: blood. The CDR3 spells CASSSNRGANIQYF. CDR3 bases: TGTGCCAGCAGTTCCAACCGGGGAGCTAACATTCAGTACTTC.